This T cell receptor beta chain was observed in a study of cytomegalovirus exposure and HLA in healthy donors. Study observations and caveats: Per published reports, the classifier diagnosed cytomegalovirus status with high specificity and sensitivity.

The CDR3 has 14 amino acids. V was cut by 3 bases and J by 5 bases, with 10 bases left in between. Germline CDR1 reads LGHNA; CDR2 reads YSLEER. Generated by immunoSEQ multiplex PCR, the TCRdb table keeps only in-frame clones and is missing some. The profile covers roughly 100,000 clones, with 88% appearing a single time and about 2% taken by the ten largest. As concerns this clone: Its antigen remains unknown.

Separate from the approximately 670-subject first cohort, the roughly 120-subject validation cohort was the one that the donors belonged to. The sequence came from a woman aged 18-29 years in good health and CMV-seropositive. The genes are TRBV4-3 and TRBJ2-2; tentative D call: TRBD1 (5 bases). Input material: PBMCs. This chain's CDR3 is CASSQDTGTGELFF. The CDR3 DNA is TGCGCCAGCAGCCAGGATACAGGTACCGGGGAGCTGTTTTTT.